A single sample is the source of the 12 T cell receptor beta chains below, sequenced in a study of spatial heterogeneity in lung cancer. MiXCR, applied by TCRdb to the 5' RACE reads, yields one record per CDR3 protein. This sample has about 45,000 distinct CDR3 sequences; about 6.7% occur once, and the top ten carry around two fifths. Time point here: sample taken at primary tumor resection. Sequencing was performed on whole RNA extracted from tumor and nontumor lung tissue, or from frozen PBMC, and the material was left unsorted. The sequencing used PBMCs, collected at surgery. The receptors stem from a female donor with early-stage non-small cell lung cancer.

There are many counts of this clonotype. The chain couples TRBV4-2 to TRBJ2-3; TRBD2 matches 8 bases. The CDR3 runs to 17 residues. With 0 bases clipped from V and 1 base from J, the junction kept 6 bases outside the gene matches. CDR1 LGHNA and CDR2 YNFKEQ come from the germline V gene. The CDR3 DNA reads as TGTGCCAGCAGCCAAGACCGCAGCGGGGGAGGCACAGATACGCAGTATTTT. Protein: CASSQDRSGGGTDTQYF.

This clonotype was counted many times. The chain joins TRBV7-2 to TRBJ1-5; weak D call: TRBD1 (6 bases). V lost 5 bases, J lost 4 bases, and 9 bases lay in between. Germline V gene lookup returns CDR1 SGHTA and CDR2 FQGNSA. CDR3 length: 13 amino acids. The CDR3 is CASSRDINQPQHF. CDR3 sequence (DNA): TGTGCCAGCAGCCGGGACATAAATCAGCCCCAGCATTTT.

This clonotype was observed a handful of times. The genes are TRBV19 and TRBJ2-5; 8 nucleotides agree with TRBD1. The trim removed 6 bases at V and 5 bases at J, leaving 11 bases unmatched. In germline, CDR1 is LNHDA, CDR2 SQIVND (reference sequence). This CDR3 comprises 15 residues. The CDR3 here is CASRGNRGYRETQYF. CDR3 sequence (DNA): TGTGCCAGTAGAGGGAACAGGGGGTATCGGGAGACCCAGTACTTC.

This clonotype was found many times. The V gene is TRBV5-1, the J gene TRBJ2-3; TRBD2 matches at 7 bases. The V gene's germline CDR1 is SGHRS and CDR2 YFSETQ. This CDR3 has 15 residues. V was pared by 3 bases and J by 5 bases, with 9 bases of the junction left unmatched. The CDR3 DNA follows: TGCGCCAGCAGCTGGACTAGACGGGGCGTAGATACGCAGTATTTT. This gives the protein CASSWTRRGVDTQYF. Filled out from reference TRBV5-1 and TRBJ2-3, the complete variable domain reads KAGVTQTPRYLIKTRGQQVTLSCSPISGHRSVSWYQQTPGQGLQFLFEYFSETQRNKGNFPGRFSGRQFSNSRSEMNVSTLELGDSALYLCASSWTRRGVDTQYFGPGTRLTVL.

This clonotype was found a few times. The chain combines TRBV7-3 with TRBJ2-7; 8 bases match TRBD1. Germline V gene data show CDR1 as SGHTA and CDR2 as FQGTGA. This CDR3 comprises 16 residues. J gave up 0 bases and V 5 bases, and 9 bases lay outside the gene matches. This CDR3 reads CASSPTGEISSYEQYF. The CDR3 region has the DNA TGTGCCAGCAGCCCGACAGGGGAGATATCCTCCTACGAGCAGTACTTC.

Ten or more counts support this clonotype. The V gene is TRBV29-1, the J gene TRBJ2-7, with 8 bases lining up with TRBD2. Germline values: CDR1 SQVTM, CDR2 ANQGSEA. V lost 1 base, J lost 0 bases, and 8 bases stayed unmatched. The CDR3 is made up of 16 amino acids. The CDR3: CSVEVGPGGNSYEQYF. The CDR3 DNA follows: TGCAGCGTTGAAGTAGGCCCGGGAGGGAACTCCTACGAGCAGTACTTC.

This clonotype appeared many times. CDR3 DNA: TGCGCCAGCAGCCCCACCGCGACAGGATTCTACGAGCAGTACTTC. This encodes CASSPTATGFYEQYF. The chain couples TRBV5-1 to TRBJ2-7; weak D call: TRBD1 (6 bases). Germline CDR1 and CDR2: SGHRS and YFSETQ. The V gene lost 4 bases and the J gene lost 3 bases, with 17 bases spanning the gap. The CDR3 totals 15 residues.

This clonotype was observed many times. The J gene is TRBJ1-1, the V gene TRBV5-1; D gene unclear. CDR1 SGHRS and CDR2 YFSETQ come from the germline V gene. Trimming cost V 5 bases and J 8 bases, with 10 bases left between them. The CDR3 contains 11 residues. CDR3 nucleotide sequence: TGCGCCAGCAGTACCGATTTCGAAGCTTTCTTT. Encoded protein: CASSTDFEAFF.

Many counts were recorded for this clonotype. The chain carries TRBV6-2 or TRBV6-3 and TRBJ2-3; 8 nucleotides align to TRBD2. Germline V gene sequence: CDR1 MNHEY, CDR2 SVGEGT. Trimming took 3 bases from V and 7 from J; bases not matched to a gene: 18. The CDR3 totals 18 residues. The CDR3 protein is CASSYTAGELAMVNTQYF. The CDR3 DNA reads as TGTGCCAGCAGTTATACAGCGGGGGAGCTCGCCATGGTGAATACGCAGTATTTT.

The J gene is TRBJ1-5, the V gene TRBV18; unclear D gene. Germline V lookup: CDR1 KGHSH, CDR2 LQKENI. The ends were cut back, 1 base at V and 0 bases at J, with 1 base in the middle. CDR3 size: 13 residues. The CDR3 is CASSPHSNQPQHF. For the CDR3, the DNA is TGTGCCAGCTCACCACATAGCAATCAGCCCCAGCATTTT. The variable domain in full, with the rest retrieved from reference TRBV18 and TRBJ1-5, is NAGVMQNPRHLVRRRGQEARLRCSPMKGHSHVYWYRQLPEEGLKFMVYLQKENIIDESGMPKERFSAEFPKEGPSILRIQQVVRGDSAAYFCASSPHSNQPQHFGDGTRLSIL.

This clonotype was seen ten or more times. V usage is TRBV20-1 and J usage is TRBJ1-2; no clear D. CDR1 is DFQATT, CDR2 SNEGSKA, per germline (reference sequence). V lost 7 bases and J 4 bases, leaving 16 bases between the germline ends. This CDR3 is 13 amino acids long. The CDR3 sequence: CSGADTVLYGYTF. The CDR3 DNA sequence: TGCAGTGGGGCCGACACAGTTCTCTATGGCTACACCTTC.

This clonotype was counted many times. V gene TRBV4-1 combines with J gene TRBJ2-3; D is unresolved. V shed 2 bases and J shed 0 bases, with 3 bases lying between them. This CDR3 spans 13 amino acids. Per germline, CDR1 MGHRA and CDR2 YSYEKL. CDR3 in amino acids: CASSQPSTDTQYF. The CDR3 nucleotides read TGCGCCAGCAGCCAACCCAGCACAGATACGCAGTATTTT.